What follows describes a single T cell receptor (beta chain). A few counts support this clonotype. Its antigen specificity is not known. Base quality data are lacking; no much larger clone is found one base away. The CDR3 holds 12 amino acids from the cysteine to the phenylalanine. Only CDR3 DNA remains: 36 bases, in frame from the first base. The V and J ends are trimmed by 0 bases and 4 bases, leaving 6 bases between them. Taken from the germline V gene (reference sequence), the CDR1 and CDR2 loops are DFQATT and SNEGSKA. The library relied on 5' RACE. Data came from an Illumina HiSeq 2000. Template switching introduced a universal primer binding site; the final cDNA contained a unique molecular identifier, enabling accurate counting of TCR cDNA molecules. Specific primers in the conserved constant-segment region were used to synthesize first-strand cDNA for TCR alpha and beta chains. Each cDNA library was double barcoded, with a SMART-Mk sample barcode plus Illumina barcodes, to control for contamination. Two successive PCR steps introduced TruSeq adapter sequences along with Illumina sample barcodes. TCR alpha and beta cDNA libraries were sequenced on the Illumina HiSeq platform with custom primers. As for how the authors treated the data: Unique molecular identifiers were extracted from raw reads with MiGEC, and CDR3 positions were determined with MiXCR. Recombination models were inferred per individual with the repgenHMM and IGoR tools using an EM algorithm. The tcR package in R was used for shared clonotype analysis, with sharing normalized by the product of cloneset sizes. Out-of-frame nonproductive sequences were analyzed to study raw recombination free of thymic and clonal selection effects. The public reads were reanalyzed by TCRdb: fastp trimming at Q25, MiXCR alignment, in-frame beta chains only. Rows matching on CDR3 protein sequence are summarized as one entry with the most common DNA and genes. For this entry, the V and J calls and clone size follow TCRdb and not the study's own pipeline. The sample table shows 1,800,000 or so distinct CDR3 sequences, and 32% are seen once. The top ten hold approximately 0.29% of the sample.

All donors were healthy Caucasians. The source of the sample is a study of identical twins (dated by TCRdb to the mid-2010s). A note on the overall study: To test whether fetal clonotypes persist, the study used deep sequencing on TCR alpha and beta repertoires from monozygotic twins, unrelated adults of various ages, and cord blood. Replicate twin experiments were performed at different times using different library preparation protocols to rule out contamination.

Beyond this particular receptor, the publication reports: Conclusions relied on cross-sectional statistical analysis, since the same donors could not be followed over many years. Fewer insertions were carried by abundant cord blood beta clonotypes, a similar but weaker trend appeared in young adult naive repertoires, and no such trend appeared in memory repertoires. Compared with coincidental sharing between unrelated individuals, out-of-frame TCR alpha sequences shared between twins had an excess of sequences with low generation probability. Zero-insertion analyses could be partly confounded by invariant T cells such as MAIT and iNKT, though diverse VJ usage argued against such confounding for most clonotypes. In beta out-of-frame sequences, excess twin sharing was weaker, because having fewer shared sequences lowered the signal-to-noise ratio. Out-of-frame TCR alpha sharing in monozygotic twins was systematically underestimated by recombination models, whereas sharing between unrelated individuals was in agreement with the recombination models.

This TCR derives from a newborn girl in good health. The material sequenced was cord blood. The sequence is built from TRBV20-1 and TRBJ1-2; no confident D gene assignment can be made. The sequenced DNA: TGCAGTGCTAGAGAACACCCCTATGGCTACACCTTC. The encoded protein is CSAREHPYGYTF.